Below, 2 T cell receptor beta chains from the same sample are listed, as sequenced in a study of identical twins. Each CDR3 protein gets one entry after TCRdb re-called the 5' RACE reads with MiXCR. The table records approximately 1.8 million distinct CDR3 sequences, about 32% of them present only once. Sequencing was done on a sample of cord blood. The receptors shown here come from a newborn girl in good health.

The CDR3 DNA sequence: TGTGCCAGCAGCTTACGCCCACCGGGACTAGCGGGAATAGATACGCAGTATTTT. Protein product: CASSLRPPGLAGIDTQYF. V gene TRBV7-2 combines with J gene TRBJ2-3; 13 positions match TRBD2. The trim removed 2 bases at V and 5 bases at J, leaving 10 bases unmatched. Germline V gene sequence: CDR1 SGHTA, CDR2 FQGNSA. This CDR3 has 18 residues.

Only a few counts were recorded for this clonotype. The CDR3: CASSPLAGALSSYNEQFF. The CDR3 region has the DNA TGCGCCAGCAGCCCTCTAGCGGGAGCGCTTAGTTCCTACAATGAGCAGTTCTTC. The rearrangement links TRBV4-1 to TRBJ2-1, with 10 bases matching TRBD2. Germline CDR1 and CDR2: MGHRA and YSYEKL. The junction had 10 bases not matched to a gene; V was cut back by 4 bases and J by 1 base. The CDR3 is 18 amino acids.